These 26 T cell receptor beta chains share one sample of origin, sequenced in a study of blood T cell repertoires in COVID-19. Data came from immunoSEQ multiplex PCR; TCRdb stores just in-frame clones and leaves some out. This repertoire shows roughly 160,000 clones, about 84% found once; its top ten account for approximately 12%. Sequencing was done on a sample of PBMCs or T cells enriched from blood (not recorded which). These receptors originate from a man aged 45-60 years who had recovered from COVID-19.

V and J are TRBV4-3 and TRBJ1-5; D possibly corresponds to TRBD1 (6 bases). The V gene lost 0 bases and the J gene lost 1 base, with 7 bases spanning the gap. Germline CDR1 LGHNA, CDR2 YSLEER. The CDR3 runs to 15 residues. CDR3 region: CASSQDDRSNQPQHF. CDR3 bases: TGCGCCAGCAGCCAAGATGACAGGAGCAATCAGCCCCAGCATTTT.

V is TRBV5-1 and J is TRBJ1-1; 7 bases are a match to TRBD1. The CDR3 is 14 residues long. Germline V gene sequence: CDR1 SGHRS, CDR2 YFSETQ. V was clipped by 2 bases and J by 3 bases; unmatched bases: 4. The DNA for the CDR3 is TGCGCCAGCAGCTTCTCGGGACAGTACACTGAAGCTTTCTTT. This sequence encodes CASSFSGQYTEAFF.

The V and J genes are TRBV11-2 and TRBJ2-1, with TRBD1 matching over 8 bases. V was pared by 3 bases and J by 12 bases, with 16 bases of the junction left unmatched. Germline loops: CDR1 SGHAT, CDR2 FQNNGV. The CDR3 covers 16 residues. CDR3 coding DNA: TGTGCCAGCAGCTTGGCGGGACAGGATCATTACAGGGGGCAGTTCTTC. Translation: CASSLAGQDHYRGQFF.

This chain links TRBV7-2 with TRBJ2-2; 7 bases line up with TRBD1. In germline, CDR1 is SGHTA, CDR2 FQGNSA. V dropped 6 bases and J dropped 4; count of bases not matched to a gene: 2. The CDR3 totals 13 residues. The CDR3 DNA sequence: TGTGCCAGCAGGAACAGGGGCACCGGGGAGCTGTTTTTT. Its protein is CASRNRGTGELFF.

This sequence joins TRBV10-3 and TRBJ1-3; TRBD1 agrees at 8 bases. The CDR3 is made up of 17 amino acids. Germline V gene lookup returns CDR1 ENHRY and CDR2 SYGVKD. The trim removed 0 bases at V and 0 bases at J, leaving 4 bases unmatched. This CDR3 is CAISESRTGHSGNTIYF. For the CDR3, the DNA is TGTGCCATCAGTGAGTCCCGGACAGGGCACTCTGGAAACACCATATATTTT.

This chain joins TRBV30 and TRBJ1-6; D remains ambiguous. Germline lookup yields CDR1 GTSNPN and CDR2 SVGIG (reference sequence). V dropped 4 bases and J dropped 10 bases, with 17 bases sitting between them. The CDR3 has 14 amino acids. The CDR3 nucleotides read TGTGCCTGGACCGTGAGGAGCCTCCGCTCACCCCTCCACTTT. This gives the protein CAWTVRSLRSPLHF.

This rearrangement joins TRBV4-1 to TRBJ1-5; D perhaps matches TRBD1 (5 bases). V shed 1 base and J shed 6 bases, with 10 bases lying between them. CDR3 size: 14 residues. Germline CDR1 is MGHRA and CDR2 is YSYEKL. The CDR3 region has the DNA TGCGCCAGCAGCCAAGGGCAGGGTAGTCAGCCCCAGCATTTT. As protein: CASSQGQGSQPQHF.

A note on this clone: Other DNA sequences in this sample translate to the same CDR3. The chain recombines TRBV6-2 or TRBV6-3 with TRBJ1-2, with D uncertain. This CDR3 is 12 amino acids long. Looked up from germline, CDR1 is MNHEY and CDR2 is SVGEGT. The V and J ends lost 6 bases and 4 bases respectively, with 9 bases between them. The CDR3 loop is CASSPGVYGYTF. CDR3 sequence (DNA): TGTGCCAGCAGCCCAGGAGTCTATGGCTACACCTTC.

The genes are TRBV4-1 and TRBJ2-5, with D possibly being TRBD2 (7 bases). The V gene's germline CDR1 is MGHRA and CDR2 YSYEKL. V shed 3 bases and J shed 1 base, with 12 bases lying between them. The CDR3 spans 15 residues. CDR3 protein: CASSQEGGVQETQYF. In nucleotides, the CDR3 is TGCGCCAGCAGCCAGGAGGGGGGGGTCCAAGAGACCCAGTACTTC.

V usage is TRBV9 and J usage is TRBJ2-3; 7 positions agree with TRBD2. With V trimmed by 3 bases and J by 4 bases, 11 bases remained unmatched. Per the germline V gene, CDR1 is SGDLS and CDR2 is YYNGEE. The CDR3 sequence is 16 residues long. DNA of the CDR3: TGTGCCAGCAGCGGAGCCCGTTCGGGGAGGGCAGATACGCAGTATTTT. Translated: CASSGARSGRADTQYF.

The V call is TRBV7-2, the J call TRBJ2-2; D is perhaps TRBD2 (6 bases). CDR3 length: 17 amino acids. V was cut by 3 bases and J by 4 bases, with 18 bases left in between. Germline V gene lookup returns CDR1 SGHTA and CDR2 FQGNSA. CDR3 sequence (DNA): TGTGCCAGCAGCTTTAGAGGGGTCCGGGGGAGCACCGGGGAGCTGTTTTTT. As protein: CASSFRGVRGSTGELFF.

This chain joins TRBV4-1 and TRBJ2-7, with 8 bases matching TRBD2. Germline CDR1 reads MGHRA; CDR2 reads YSYEKL. The V and J ends lost 3 bases and 2 bases, in that order; junction bases with no gene match: 3. This CDR3 comprises 14 residues. In nucleotides, the CDR3 is TGCGCCAGCAGCCACCCGGGACTAGCCTACGAGCAGTACTTC. Protein sequence: CASSHPGLAYEQYF.

The CDR3: CASSIRGWGFGGEKLFF. In DNA form, the CDR3 reads TGTGCCAGTAGTATCCGGGGTTGGGGTTTTGGTGGAGAAAAACTGTTTTTT. This chain uses TRBV19 with TRBJ1-4; D not resolved. In germline, CDR1 is LNHDA, CDR2 SQIVND (reference sequence). The CDR3 extends over 17 amino acids. Between the trimmed V and J ends, which lost 3 bases and 8 bases, there was a span of 22 bases.

This chain links TRBV4-1 with TRBJ1-1, with 7 bases that match TRBD1. Germline V CDR1 and CDR2: MGHRA, YSYEKL. The CDR3 totals 14 residues. The V segment lost 6 bases and the J segment 1 base; nucleotides outside the gene matches: 5. CDR3: CASRRQGGNTEAFF. The CDR3 DNA reads TGCGCCAGCAGACGACAGGGAGGGAACACTGAAGCTTTCTTT.

In this sample, this clone turned up once. The chain employs TRBV28 and TRBJ1-2, with D perhaps matching TRBD1 (6 bases). Germline CDR1 MDHEN, CDR2 SYDVKM. V lost 7 bases to trimming and J lost 2 bases, with 11 bases between them. The CDR3 extends over 13 amino acids. CDR3 nucleotide sequence: TGTGCCAGCACGGGGGGGCCGAACTATGGCTACACCTTC. Protein sequence: CASTGGPNYGYTF.

The CDR3 protein is CASREGTGSYYGYTF. DNA of the CDR3: TGTGCCAGCAGAGAAGGGACAGGGAGTTACTATGGCTACACCTTC. The rearrangement uses TRBV28 and TRBJ1-2; 9 bases fit TRBD1. V lost 6 bases to trimming and J lost 3 bases; unmatched junction nucleotides: 8. The CDR3 length is 15 residues. CDR1 is MDHEN and CDR2 is SYDVKM in the germline V gene.

As concerns this clone: A junction end diverges from the germline sequence, so it may reflect a read error. The V gene is TRBV19, the J gene TRBJ1-6, with 8 bases lining up with TRBD1. This CDR3 is 13 amino acids long. CDR1 is LNHDA, CDR2 SQIVND, per germline (reference sequence). The CDR3 DNA follows: TGTGCCAGTGGGACAGGTAGAAATTCCCCCCTCCACTTT. Its protein is CASGTGRNSPLHF.

The V and J genes are TRBV20-1 and TRBJ2-7, with no clear D. This CDR3 has 11 residues. The ends were cut back, 3 bases at V and 2 bases at J, with 5 bases in the middle. The V gene's germline CDR1 is DFQATT and CDR2 SNEGSKA (reference sequence). CDR3 coding DNA: TGCAGTGCTAGCTCCGCCTACGAGCAGTACTTC. Translated: CSASSAYEQYF.

The chain joins TRBV12-5 to TRBJ1-1; possibly TRBD1 for D (6 bases). Germline loops: CDR1 LGHNT, CDR2 FRNRAP. V lost 1 base and J lost 10, with 16 bases in between. The length of the CDR3 is 14 residues. The CDR3 spells CASGLATDRPSAFF. Written as DNA, the CDR3 is TGTGCTAGTGGTTTGGCAACCGACAGGCCGTCAGCTTTCTTT.

This clone was observed once. The CDR3 loop reads CASSEQGVNYGYTF. The CDR3 DNA reads as TGTGCCAGCAGTGAACAGGGCGTTAACTATGGCTACACCTTC. V is TRBV2 and J is TRBJ1-2; D is perhaps TRBD1 (5 bases). This CDR3 is 14 amino acids long. Per the germline V gene, CDR1 is SNHLY and CDR2 is FYNNEI. V lost 2 bases and J lost 1, with 8 bases in between.

The genes are TRBV9 and TRBJ1-6; TRBD1 matches 8 bases. Germline V gives CDR1 SGDLS, CDR2 YYNGEE. The CDR3 length is 15 residues. With V trimmed by 4 bases and J by 6 bases, 6 bases remained unmatched. Here the CDR3 reads CASSPTGTGNSPLHF. The CDR3 DNA reads TGTGCCAGCAGCCCGACCGGGACAGGTAATTCACCCCTCCACTTT.

The rearrangement links TRBV7-2 to TRBJ2-7; TRBD2 matches 8 bases. The CDR3 totals 16 residues. The trim removed 1 base at V and 2 bases at J, leaving 7 bases unmatched. Germline V gene sequence: CDR1 SGHTA, CDR2 FQGNSA. The CDR3 DNA sequence: TGTGCCAGCAGCTTAGTCCAGGCGGGGGGCCCCTACGAGCAGTACTTC. Amino acids: CASSLVQAGGPYEQYF.

With regard to this clone: Other nucleotide sequences from this sample produce the same CDR3. In nucleotides, the CDR3 is TGTGCCAGCAGTTTACCCGATTCACCCCTCCACTTT. Translated, it gives CASSLPDSPLHF. The chain carries TRBV12-3 or TRBV12-4 and TRBJ1-6, with no clear D. Between the trimmed V and J ends, which lost 2 bases and 8 bases, there was a span of 4 bases. This CDR3 spans 12 amino acids.

The sample holds a few counts of this clone. This chain links TRBV4-1 with TRBJ1-2; perhaps TRBD1 as D (6 bases). V lost 0 bases, J lost 4 bases, and 9 bases lay in between. The length of the CDR3 is 14 residues. Germline V gene sequence: CDR1 MGHRA, CDR2 YSYEKL. DNA of the CDR3: TGCGCCAGCAGCCAAGATCGGACAGCCTATGGCTACACCTTC. It is translated as CASSQDRTAYGYTF.

This clone was seen once. The J gene is TRBJ2-2, the V gene TRBV25-1; possible D gene TRBD1, 5 bases. The CDR3 length is 13 residues. Germline V gene data show CDR1 as MGHDK and CDR2 as SYGVNS. V dropped 5 bases and J dropped 6 bases, with 10 bases sitting between them. CDR3 nucleotides: TGTGCCAGCAGTCAGGGTGAATCCGGGGAGCTGTTTTTT. Residues: CASSQGESGELFF.

The rearrangement links TRBV7-9 to TRBJ2-2, with 8 bases aligning to TRBD2. Germline loops: CDR1 SEHNR, CDR2 FQNEAQ (reference sequence). The CDR3 has 16 residues. The junction had 6 bases not matched to a gene; V was cut back by 5 bases and J by 1 base. CDR3 coding DNA: TGTGCCAGCAGCCCCCAGAGCGGGGGGAACACCGGGGAGCTGTTTTTT. This codes for CASSPQSGGNTGELFF.